One and the same sample provided the 27 T cell receptor beta chains below, sequenced in a study of CD8 T cells in ankylosing spondylitis. TCRdb passed the 5' RACE reads through MiXCR, listing each CDR3 protein once. Of roughly 91,000 distinct CDR3 sequences in the sample, 8% to 10% are singletons; the top ten hold 9.5% to 10%. Sequencing was done on a sample of blood, either unsorted or a sorted T cell fraction (not recorded which). The receptors were gathered from a male donor with ankylosing spondylitis or in good health (not recorded which).

This clonotype was detected only a few times. The J gene is TRBJ2-1, the V gene TRBV5-1; 9 nucleotides agree with TRBD1. This CDR3 spans 15 amino acids. V lost 4 bases, J lost 1 base, and 3 bases stayed unmatched. CDR1 SGHRS and CDR2 YFSETQ come from the germline V gene. The CDR3 reads CASSSGQGSYNEQFF. CDR3 coding DNA: TGCGCCAGCAGCAGCGGACAGGGGTCCTACAATGAGCAGTTCTTC.

This clonotype was seen ten or more times. The rearrangement uses TRBV4-3 and TRBJ1-2, with a weak D call TRBD1 (5 bases). CDR1 and CDR2 from the germline V gene are LGHNA and YSLEER. CDR3 length equals 14 residues. V lost 4 bases and J lost 7, with 16 bases in between. The CDR3: CASSLASGAGGYTF. DNA for the CDR3: TGCGCCAGCAGCCTGGCCTCCGGGGCAGGTGGCTACACCTTC.

This clonotype has at least ten counts. This chain links TRBV7-3 with TRBJ2-1; D call uncertain. Trimming took off 3 bases at V and 1 base at J, with 7 bases between the two ends. The length of the CDR3 is 14 residues. Germline-derived CDR1 and CDR2 are SGHTA and FQGTGA. CDR3: CASSLEPSYNEQFF. The DNA for the CDR3 is TGTGCCAGCAGCTTGGAACCTTCCTACAATGAGCAGTTCTTC.

This clonotype was recorded many times. The chain carries TRBV19 and TRBJ1-5; D might be TRBD1 (5 bases). The CDR3 contains 15 residues. Trimming pared 11 bases from V and 1 base from J, leaving 18 bases between. The germline gives CDR1 LNHDA, CDR2 SQIVND (reference sequence). The CDR3: CAGSRGAGSNQPQHF. The CDR3 region has the DNA TGTGCCGGCTCTCGGGGCGCAGGAAGCAATCAGCCCCAGCATTTT.

In its sample, this clonotype was seen many times. The V call is TRBV7-6, the J call TRBJ2-2; no firm D call. The CDR3 runs 17 residues. Germline V gene lookup returns CDR1 SGHVS and CDR2 FNYEAQ. Trimming cost V 0 bases and J 2 bases, with 13 bases left between them. The CDR3 spells CASSLAQSTLNTGELFF. CDR3 DNA: TGTGCCAGCAGCTTAGCGCAATCTACCTTAAACACCGGGGAGCTGTTTTTT.

There are many counts of this clonotype. The chain uses TRBV7-2 and TRBJ2-1; 10 nucleotides agree with TRBD2. The CDR3 covers 17 residues. Trimming at V came to 5 bases and at J to 4 bases, leaving 11 bases not matched to a gene. Germline V gives CDR1 SGHTA, CDR2 FQGNSA. In DNA, the CDR3 is TGTGCCAGCAGCCTAGTAGCGGGAGGACGGGGATACAATGAGCAGTTCTTC. Its protein is CASSLVAGGRGYNEQFF.

The chain carries TRBV20-1 and TRBJ1-2, with a possible D match to TRBD1 (5 bases). Germline values: CDR1 DFQATT, CDR2 SNEGSKA (reference sequence). V lost 1 base and J 6 bases, leaving 18 bases between the germline ends. CDR3 length equals 15 residues. CDR3 region: CSARAAGRVGDGYTF. Here the CDR3 DNA reads TGCAGTGCTAGAGCTGCGGGCAGGGTGGGGGATGGCTACACCTTC.

A note on this clonotype: A much larger clone lies one base from this, so it may be a read error. The CDR3 does not close with the conserved phenylalanine or tryptophan, likely indicating a read error. The chain couples TRBV10-3 to TRBJ2-1, with no clear D. This CDR3 comprises 12 residues. V shed 5 bases and J shed 6 bases, with 8 bases lying between them. The V gene's germline CDR1 is ENHRY and CDR2 SYGVKD. The CDR3 bases are TGTGCCATCAGTCGGACCTCCAATGAGCAGTTCTAC. It encodes CAISRTSNEQFY.

This clonotype was counted ten times or more. The chain is built from TRBV7-9 and TRBJ2-5, with D perhaps being TRBD1 or TRBD2 (5 bases each). The CDR3 length is 12 residues. Germline V CDR1 and CDR2: SEHNR, FQNEAQ (reference sequence). The V gene lost 7 bases and the J gene lost 4 bases, with 10 bases spanning the gap. The CDR3 region has the DNA TGTGCCAGCATGGGGGTAGCAGAGACCCAGTACTTC. It translates to CASMGVAETQYF.

This clonotype was counted many times. The chain combines TRBV19 with TRBJ1-1; no firm D call. Per the germline V gene, CDR1 is LNHDA and CDR2 is SQIVND (reference sequence). The V gene lost 5 bases and the J gene lost 3 bases, with 16 bases spanning the gap. The CDR3 totals 15 residues. The DNA of the CDR3 is TGTGCCAGTAGTCCCCGACCTTGGGCAGACACTGAAGCTTTCTTT. Protein sequence: CASSPRPWADTEAFF.

This clonotype was counted ten times or more. This chain joins TRBV5-1 and TRBJ2-2; D is unclear. Germline V gene lookup returns CDR1 SGHRS and CDR2 YFSETQ. V lost 0 bases and J 6 bases, leaving 12 bases between the germline ends. The CDR3 is made up of 15 amino acids. CDR3 amino acids: CASSLEGGFPGELFF. CDR3 bases: TGCGCCAGCAGCTTGGAGGGCGGCTTCCCCGGGGAGCTGTTTTTT. Full variable domain (remainder filled in from reference TRBV5-1 and TRBJ2-2): KAGVTQTPRYLIKTRGQQVTLSCSPISGHRSVSWYQQTPGQGLQFLFEYFSETQRNKGNFPGRFSGRQFSNSRSEMNVSTLELGDSALYLCASSLEGGFPGELFFGEGSRLTVL.

This clonotype was counted ten times or more. V gene TRBV20-1 combines with J gene TRBJ2-6; D not resolved. The V gene's germline CDR1 is DFQATT and CDR2 SNEGSKA (reference sequence). V dropped 1 base and J dropped 0 bases, with 13 bases sitting between them. The CDR3 spans 17 residues. In DNA form, the CDR3 reads TGCAGTGCTAGAGTTAGGGCGCCCTACTCTGGGGCCAACGTCCTGACTTTC. Its translation: CSARVRAPYSGANVLTF.

This chain uses TRBV18 with TRBJ1-4; 9 bases match TRBD1. This CDR3 spans 24 amino acids. The V gene end was trimmed by 3 bases and the J gene end by 0 bases; junction bases not matched to a gene: 26. CDR1 and CDR2 from the germline V gene are KGHSH and LQKENI. CDR3 residues: CASSPLLRDRVNRGAFATNEKLFF. The CDR3 DNA reads TGTGCCAGCTCACCCCTACTCCGGGACAGGGTCAACAGAGGAGCTTTTGCAACTAATGAAAAACTGTTTTTT.

This clonotype was seen ten or more times. The chain links TRBV7-9 to TRBJ2-1; no firm D call. Trimming pared 2 bases from V and 7 bases from J, leaving 6 bases between. Germline assignment: CDR1 SEHNR and CDR2 FQNEAQ (reference sequence). The CDR3 has 12 amino acids. This CDR3 is CASSLKVNEQFF. The CDR3 DNA reads as TGTGCCAGCAGCTTAAAAGTGAATGAGCAGTTCTTC. Using reference TRBV7-9 and TRBJ2-1 for the parts outside the CDR3, the full variable domain is DTGVSQNPRHKITKRGQNVTFRCDPISEHNRLYWYRQTLGQGPEFLTYFQNEAQLEKSRLLSDRFSAERPKGSFSTLEIQRTEQGDSAMYLCASSLKVNEQFFGPGTRLTVL.

This clonotype was seen repeatedly, ten times or more. The chain is built from TRBV11-2 and TRBJ2-3; 7 bases fit TRBD2. Germline values: CDR1 SGHAT, CDR2 FQNNGV. J gave up 5 bases and V 5 bases, and 13 bases lay outside the gene matches. CDR3 length: 16 amino acids. Written as DNA, the CDR3 is TGTGCCAGCAGCCTACTTGTCGGAGGGAGGGTAGATACGCAGTATTTT. Translation gives CASSLLVGGRVDTQYF.

This clonotype was seen repeatedly, ten times or more. The CDR3 sequence: CASSDYGADTQYF. CDR3 nucleotides: TGCGCCAGCAGTGATTACGGGGCAGATACGCAGTATTTT. V gene TRBV10-1 combines with J gene TRBJ2-3, with D possibly being TRBD2 (5 bases). Germline V gives CDR1 WNHNN, CDR2 SYGVQD (reference sequence). The CDR3 runs to 13 residues. Trimming cost V 3 bases and J 4 bases, with 8 bases left between them.

Worth noting for this clonotype: A much larger clone differs from this one at a single base, so this may be a read error. The V gene is TRBV7-9, the J gene TRBJ1-1; D remains ambiguous. Germline V gene lookup returns CDR1 SEHNR and CDR2 FQNEAQ (reference sequence). Trimming took off 5 bases at V and 4 bases at J, with 11 bases between the two ends. The CDR3 consists of 13 residues. The CDR3 region is CASSKDDVTEAFF. CDR3 coding DNA: TGTGCCAGCAGCAAGGACGACGTCACTGAAGCTTTCTTT.

This clonotype was detected only a few times. This chain's CDR3 is CASSLVRAGMNTEAFF. CDR3 nucleotide sequence: TGTGCCAGCAGCTTGGTGCGGGCTGGGATGAACACTGAAGCTTTCTTT. The chain carries TRBV5-6 and TRBJ1-1; no reliable D call. Between the trimmed V and J ends, which lost 0 bases and 0 bases, there was a span of 12 bases. The germline V gene encodes CDR1 SGHDT and CDR2 YYEEEE. This CDR3 has 16 residues.

This clonotype was picked up many times. V usage is TRBV20-1 and J usage is TRBJ2-7; the match to TRBD1 covers 7 bases. The germline V gene has CDR1 DFQATT and CDR2 SNEGSKA (reference sequence). Trimming removed 7 bases from V and 4 bases from J; junction bases left unmatched: 13. The CDR3 is 14 residues long. In DNA form, the CDR3 reads TGCAGTGTTACGAGGGGGCCTCCCCGTTACGAGCAGTACTTC. Amino acid sequence: CSVTRGPPRYEQYF.

This clonotype appeared many times. This chain connects TRBV7-8 to TRBJ2-2; tentative D call: TRBD2 (5 bases). CDR1 is SGHVS and CDR2 is FQNEAQ in the germline V gene. CDR3 length: 15 residues. Trimming cost V 2 bases and J 4 bases, with 11 bases left between them. CDR3 amino acids: CASSLTDTSTGELFF. CDR3 DNA: TGTGCCAGCAGCTTAACGGATACTAGCACCGGGGAGCTGTTTTTT.

This clonotype was seen at least ten times. The chain carries TRBV11-3 and TRBJ2-3; TRBD2 matches at 10 bases. The CDR3 length is 14 residues. Germline assignment: CDR1 SGHNT and CDR2 YENEEA. J gave up 2 bases and V 6 bases, and 2 bases lay outside the gene matches. The CDR3 reads CASSTSGNTDTQYF. DNA of the CDR3: TGTGCCAGCAGTACTAGCGGGAACACAGATACGCAGTATTTT.

This clonotype was picked up many times. The gene calls are TRBV20-1 and TRBJ2-1; 9 nucleotides agree with TRBD2. V shed 4 bases, J shed 3 bases, and the junction held 10 bases outside the gene matches. Germline loops: CDR1 DFQATT, CDR2 SNEGSKA (reference sequence). The CDR3 sequence is 16 residues long. CDR3 sequence (DNA): TGCAGTGCTACCGATCCGACTAGCGGACTCTACAATGAGCAGTTCTTC. Protein product: CSATDPTSGLYNEQFF.

This chain connects TRBV20-1 to TRBJ2-3; the D is unclear. V was shortened by 5 bases and J by 4 bases, with 7 bases between the two germline ends. The CDR3 has 11 residues. The germline CDR1 and CDR2 sequences are DFQATT and SNEGSKA (reference sequence). CDR3 DNA: TGCAGTGCTCAAATGGCAGATACGCAGTATTTT. Protein sequence: CSAQMADTQYF.

There are many counts of this clonotype. The chain joins TRBV12-3 or TRBV12-4 to TRBJ2-2; D gene ambiguous. CDR3 length: 15 residues. V lost 3 bases to trimming and J lost 4 bases, with 12 bases between them. CDR3 DNA: TGTGCCAGCAGTTTGGATACGGAAATCACCGGGGAGCTGTTTTTT. It specifies CASSLDTEITGELFF.

In its sample, this clonotype was seen many times. The chain combines TRBV7-3 with TRBJ2-2; tentatively, D is TRBD1 (6 bases). The V end was cut by 5 bases, the J end by 5 bases, with 9 bases between. This CDR3 spans 13 amino acids. Germline assignment: CDR1 SGHTA and CDR2 FQGTGA. The CDR3: CASSPGVTGELFF. The DNA for the CDR3 is TGTGCCAGCAGCCCAGGGGTTACCGGGGAGCTGTTTTTT.

This clonotype occurred many times. This rearrangement joins TRBV18 to TRBJ2-3, with unresolved D. Germline V gene sequence: CDR1 KGHSH, CDR2 LQKENI. The CDR3 contains 12 residues. V lost 4 bases to trimming and J lost 5 bases, with 7 bases between them. The CDR3 DNA reads as TGTGCCAGCTCACAACCGGGAGATACGCAGTATTTT. This translates into CASSQPGDTQYF.

This clonotype was counted ten times or more. The CDR3 DNA reads TGTGCCATCAGTGCCGGACAGGGGGGCTTCGATGAGCAGTTCTTC. Its translation is CAISAGQGGFDEQFF. The V gene is TRBV10-3, the J gene TRBJ2-1, with 10 bases fitting TRBD1. V trimming: 4 bases; J trimming: 8 bases; junction bases outside the gene matches: 8. Germline assignment: CDR1 ENHRY and CDR2 SYGVKD. The CDR3 has 15 amino acids.